These T cell receptor beta chains were read from a single sample in a study of blood T cell repertoires in COVID-19. Assay used: immunoSEQ multiplex PCR; TCRdb lists only in-frame clones, some missing. The table includes about 190,000 clones, approximately 86% detected once. Sequencing input: peripheral blood. These receptors were taken from a man aged 25 to 45 with acute or convalescent COVID-19. CDR3s include the opening cysteine and the closing phenylalanine or tryptophan. The D gene is left open where the match is weak. Rows may omit the clone size; those that give it use once, few, many or a size class.

clone_size,v_call,d_call,j_call,cdr3_aa,cdr3_nt
NA,TRBV24-1,TRBD1,TRBJ1-2,CATSEGQGFRGYTF,TGTGCCACCAGTGAGGGACAGGGGTTCCGTGGCTACACCTTC
few,TRBV28,TRBD1,TRBJ1-5,CASSLLPTGDHPQHF,TGTGCCAGCAGTCTCTTGCCGACAGGGGATCATCCCCAGCATTTT
NA,TRBV29-1,NA,TRBJ1-6,CSTRETENSPLHF,TGCAGCACGCGAGAGACAGAGAATTCACCCCTCCACTTT
NA,TRBV20-1,NA,TRBJ2-2,CSASIGGVGELFF,TGCAGTGCTAGTATAGGAGGGGTCGGGGAGCTGTTTTTT
once,TRBV28,TRBD1,TRBJ1-5,CASRQGIRQPQHF,TGTGCCAGCCGACAGGGCATCCGTCAGCCCCAGCATTTT
NA,TRBV7-9,TRBD1,TRBJ1-5,CASSLVRGTENQPQHF,TGTGCCAGCAGCTTAGTTAGAGGGACAGAGAATCAGCCCCAGCATTTT
NA,TRBV4-1,NA,TRBJ2-3,CASSQERQATKDTQYF,TGCGCCAGCAGCCAAGAGAGACAGGCTACAAAAGATACGCAGTATTTT
NA,TRBV5-4,TRBD1,TRBJ1-3,CASSWDRTGNTIYF,TGTGCCAGCAGCTGGGACAGGACTGGAAACACCATATATTTT
NA,TRBV5-4,NA,TRBJ1-4,CASSPGALSEKLFF,TGTGCCAGCAGCCCTGGAGCACTAAGTGAAAAACTGTTTTTT
NA,TRBV24-1,NA,TRBJ1-1,CATSDSRGATEAFF,TGTGCCACCAGTGATTCACGTGGGGCCACTGAAGCTTTCTTT
NA,TRBV13,TRBD1,TRBJ2-7,CASSLGGQGPSSYEQYF,TGTGCCAGCAGCTTAGGTGGACAGGGGCCGTCGTCCTACGAGCAGTACTTC
NA,TRBV27,TRBD2,TRBJ2-3,CASSFLAGGPADTQYF,TGTGCCAGCAGTTTTCTAGCGGGAGGGCCGGCAGATACGCAGTATTTT
NA,TRBV7-2,TRBD1,TRBJ2-7,CASSHLTGGNFYYEQYF,TGTGCCAGCAGCCATCTAACAGGGGGCAATTTCTACTACGAGCAGTACTTC
NA,TRBV19,NA,TRBJ1-2,CASSTTAGGGYGYTF,TGTGCCAGTAGTACAACGGCGGGGGGTGGCTATGGCTACACCTTC
once,TRBV28,NA,TRBJ2-2,CASSFAGSVGELFF,TGTGCCAGCAGTTTTGCAGGGTCGGTCGGGGAGCTGTTTTTT
once,TRBV28,NA,TRBJ2-5,CASSSRFWRGPQETQYF,TGTGCCAGCAGTTCCCGGTTTTGGCGGGGGCCCCAAGAGACCCAGTACTTC
NA,TRBV7-2,TRBD1,TRBJ2-2,CASNHRGLVLNTGELFF,TGTGCCAGCAACCACAGGGGTTTAGTCTTGAACACCGGGGAGCTGTTTTTT
NA,TRBV11-3,NA,TRBJ2-2,CASSLVSASLNTGELFF,TGTGCCAGCAGCTTAGTCAGCGCGTCCTTGAACACCGGGGAGCTGTTTTTT
NA,TRBV19,NA,TRBJ2-5,CASSPQSGETQYF,TGTGCCAGTAGTCCCCAGTCGGGGGAGACCCAGTACTTC
few,TRBV11-2,NA,TRBJ1-5,CASSIGGGNQPQHF,TGTGCCAGCAGCATAGGGGGAGGCAATCAGCCCCAGCATTTT
NA,TRBV5-1,TRBD1,TRBJ2-3,CASSLSGGYTDTQYF,TGCGCCAGCAGCTTGTCAGGGGGTTACACAGATACGCAGTATTTT
NA,TRBV28,NA,TRBJ1-2,CASSPTVYYGYTF,TGTGCCAGCAGTCCGACTGTTTACTATGGCTACACCTTC
NA,TRBV30,NA,TRBJ1-4,CAWSSQRGEKLFF,TGTGCCTGGAGCAGTCAGAGGGGGGAAAAACTGTTTTTT
NA,TRBV10-3,NA,TRBJ1-6,CAIRATGSDSPLHF,TGTGCCATCAGAGCGACAGGTTCGGATTCACCCCTCCACTTT
NA,TRBV2,TRBD1,TRBJ1-5,CASSYRDRVQPQHF,TGTGCCAGCAGTTACCGGGACAGGGTTCAGCCCCAGCATTTT
NA,TRBV5-1,NA,TRBJ1-1,CASSLVAGEAFF,TGCGCCAGCAGCTTGGTAGCCGGCGAAGCTTTCTTT
NA,TRBV2,TRBD1,TRBJ1-2,CASNNFPGQGGLGYTF,TGTGCCAGCAACAACTTTCCGGGACAGGGGGGTCTGGGCTACACCTTC
NA,TRBV28,TRBD2,TRBJ2-7,CASSLYWTSGYEQYF,TGTGCCAGCAGTTTATACTGGACTAGCGGTTACGAGCAGTACTTC
NA,TRBV21-1,NA,TRBJ2-7,CASSNCRSSYEQYF,TGTGCCAGCAGCAACTGTCGGAGCTCCTACGAGCAGTACTTC
NA,TRBV7-7,TRBD1,TRBJ1-4,CASSIRTGPSEKLFF,TGTGCTAGCAGCATAAGGACAGGCCCTAGCGAAAAACTGTTTTTT
NA,TRBV5-1,NA,TRBJ2-7,CASSPPWTATYEQYF,TGCGCCAGCAGCCCGCCATGGACAGCAACCTACGAGCAGTACTTC
NA,TRBV5-5,NA,TRBJ1-1,CASSLVEVTEAFF,TGTGCCAGCAGCTTGGTGGAGGTAACTGAAGCTTTCTTT
NA,TRBV18,NA,TRBJ2-2,CASSPGGPTGELFF,TGTGCCAGCTCACCCGGAGGACCAACCGGGGAGCTGTTTTTT
NA,TRBV6-5,TRBD1,TRBJ1-2,CASRGQGALGYTF,TGTGCCAGCAGAGGACAGGGGGCGCTTGGCTACACCTTC
NA,TRBV15,TRBD1,TRBJ1-5,CATSRDLGKGAYQPQHF,TGTGCCACCAGCAGAGATCTAGGGAAGGGGGCCTATCAGCCCCAGCATTTT
once,TRBV7-6,NA,TRBJ2-3,CASSLAPRSDGTQYF,TGTGCCAGCAGCTTAGCCCCTCGGAGCGACGGTACGCAGTATTTT
NA,TRBV6-5,TRBD1,TRBJ2-7,CASRLGTGGLYEQYF,TGTGCCAGCAGGCTCGGGACAGGCGGTCTCTACGAGCAGTACTTC